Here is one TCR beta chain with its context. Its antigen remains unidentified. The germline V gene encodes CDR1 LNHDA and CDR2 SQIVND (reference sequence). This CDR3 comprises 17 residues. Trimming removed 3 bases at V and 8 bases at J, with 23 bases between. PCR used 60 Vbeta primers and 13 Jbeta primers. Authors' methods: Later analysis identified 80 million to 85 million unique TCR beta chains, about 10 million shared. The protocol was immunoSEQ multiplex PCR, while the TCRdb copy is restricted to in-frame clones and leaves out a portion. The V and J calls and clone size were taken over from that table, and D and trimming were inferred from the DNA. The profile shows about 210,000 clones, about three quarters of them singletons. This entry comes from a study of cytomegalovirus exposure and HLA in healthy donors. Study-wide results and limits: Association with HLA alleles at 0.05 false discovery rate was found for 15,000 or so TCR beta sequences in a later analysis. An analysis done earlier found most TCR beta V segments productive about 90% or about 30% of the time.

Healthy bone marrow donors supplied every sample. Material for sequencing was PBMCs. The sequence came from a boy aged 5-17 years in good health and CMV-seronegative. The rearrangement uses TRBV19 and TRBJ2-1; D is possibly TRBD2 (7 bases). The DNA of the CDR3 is TGTGCCAGTAGTATGTATGCGGGGGCGGAGGTGGTGGATGAGCAGTTCTTC. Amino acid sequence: CASSMYAGAEVVDEQFF.